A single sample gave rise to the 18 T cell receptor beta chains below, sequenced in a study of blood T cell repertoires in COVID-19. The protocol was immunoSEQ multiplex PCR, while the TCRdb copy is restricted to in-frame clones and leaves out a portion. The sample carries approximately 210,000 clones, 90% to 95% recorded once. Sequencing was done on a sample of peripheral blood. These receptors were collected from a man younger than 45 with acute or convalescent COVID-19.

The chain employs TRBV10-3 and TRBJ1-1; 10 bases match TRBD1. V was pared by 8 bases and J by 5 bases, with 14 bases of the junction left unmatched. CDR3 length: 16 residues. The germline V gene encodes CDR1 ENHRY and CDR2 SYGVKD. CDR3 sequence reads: CAIRQGAQFNLTEAFF. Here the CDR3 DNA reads TGTGCCATCCGACAGGGGGCACAATTTAATCTGACTGAAGCTTTCTTT.

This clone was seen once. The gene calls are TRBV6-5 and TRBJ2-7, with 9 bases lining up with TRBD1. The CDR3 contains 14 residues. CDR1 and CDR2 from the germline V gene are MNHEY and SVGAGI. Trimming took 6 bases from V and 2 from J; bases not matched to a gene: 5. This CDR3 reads CASRNRGRPYEQYF. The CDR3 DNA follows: TGTGCCAGCAGAAACAGGGGGCGCCCCTACGAGCAGTACTTC.

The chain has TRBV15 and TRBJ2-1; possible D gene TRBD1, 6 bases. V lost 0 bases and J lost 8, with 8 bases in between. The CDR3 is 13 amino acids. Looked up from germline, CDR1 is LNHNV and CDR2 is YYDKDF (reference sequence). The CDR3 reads CATSRDSGDEQFF. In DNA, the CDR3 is TGTGCCACCAGCAGAGATTCAGGGGATGAGCAGTTCTTC. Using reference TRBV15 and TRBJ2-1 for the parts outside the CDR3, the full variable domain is DAMVIQNPRYQVTQFGKPVTLSCSQTLNHNVMYWYQQKSSQAPKLLFHYYDKDFNNEADTPDNFQSRRPNTSFCFLDIRSPGLGDTAMYLCATSRDSGDEQFFGPGTRLTVL.

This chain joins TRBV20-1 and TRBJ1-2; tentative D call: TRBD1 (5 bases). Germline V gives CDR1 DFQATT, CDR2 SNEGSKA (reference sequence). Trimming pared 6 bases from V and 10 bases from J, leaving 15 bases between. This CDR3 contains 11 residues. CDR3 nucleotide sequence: TGCAGTGCGGAGGGGCAGAGAACCTACACCTTC. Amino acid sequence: CSAEGQRTYTF.

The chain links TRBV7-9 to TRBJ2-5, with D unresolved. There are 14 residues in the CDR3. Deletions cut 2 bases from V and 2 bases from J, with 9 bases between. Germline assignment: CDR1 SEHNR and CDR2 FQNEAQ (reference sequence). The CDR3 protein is CASSLHPVQETQYF. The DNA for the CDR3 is TGTGCCAGCAGCTTACACCCGGTACAAGAGACCCAGTACTTC.

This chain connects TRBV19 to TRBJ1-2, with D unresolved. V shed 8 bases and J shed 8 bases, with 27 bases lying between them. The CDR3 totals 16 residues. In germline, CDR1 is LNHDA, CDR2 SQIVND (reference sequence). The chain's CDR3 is CASCEAGGRAVWGYTF. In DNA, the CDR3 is TGTGCCAGTTGCGAAGCGGGCGGAAGGGCGGTTTGGGGCTACACCTTC.

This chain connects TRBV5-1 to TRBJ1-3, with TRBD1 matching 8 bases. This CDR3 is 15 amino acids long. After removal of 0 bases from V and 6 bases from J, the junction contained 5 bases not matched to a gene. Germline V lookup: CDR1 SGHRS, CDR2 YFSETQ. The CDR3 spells CASSLDGTGLNTIYF. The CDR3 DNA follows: TGCGCCAGCAGCTTGGACGGGACAGGTCTAAACACCATATATTTT.

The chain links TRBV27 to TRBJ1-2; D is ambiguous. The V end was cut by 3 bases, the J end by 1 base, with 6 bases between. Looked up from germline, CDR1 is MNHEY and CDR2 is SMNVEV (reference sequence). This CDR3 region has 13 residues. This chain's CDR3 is CASSLTINYGYTF. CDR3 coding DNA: TGTGCCAGCAGTTTGACAATTAACTATGGCTACACCTTC.

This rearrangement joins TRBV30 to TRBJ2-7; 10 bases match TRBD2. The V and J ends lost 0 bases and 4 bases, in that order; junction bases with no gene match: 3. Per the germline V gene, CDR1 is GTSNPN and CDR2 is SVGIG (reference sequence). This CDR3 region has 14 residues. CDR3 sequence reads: CAWSVSSGRYEQYF. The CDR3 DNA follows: TGTGCCTGGAGTGTGAGTAGCGGGAGGTACGAGCAGTACTTC. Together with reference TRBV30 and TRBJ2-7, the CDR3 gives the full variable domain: SQTIHQWPATLVQPVGSPLSLECTVEGTSNPNLYWYRQAAGRGLQLLFYSVGIGQISSEVPQNLSASRPQDRQFILSSKKLLLSDSGFYLCAWSVSSGRYEQYFGPGTRLTVT.

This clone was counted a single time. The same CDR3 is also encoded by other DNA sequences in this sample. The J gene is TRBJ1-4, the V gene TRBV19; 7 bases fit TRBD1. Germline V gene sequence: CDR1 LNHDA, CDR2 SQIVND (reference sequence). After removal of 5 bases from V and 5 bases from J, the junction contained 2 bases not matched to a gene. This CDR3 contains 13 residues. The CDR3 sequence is CASSSRGNEKLFF. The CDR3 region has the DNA TGTGCCAGTAGTTCCAGGGGGAATGAAAAACTGTTTTTT.

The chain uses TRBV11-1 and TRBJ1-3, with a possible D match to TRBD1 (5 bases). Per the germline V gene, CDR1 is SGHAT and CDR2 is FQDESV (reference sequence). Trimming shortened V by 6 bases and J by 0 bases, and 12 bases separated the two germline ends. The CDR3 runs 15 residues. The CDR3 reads CASRDRQFSGNTIYF. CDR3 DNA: TGTGCCAGCAGGGATCGACAGTTCTCTGGAAACACCATATATTTT.

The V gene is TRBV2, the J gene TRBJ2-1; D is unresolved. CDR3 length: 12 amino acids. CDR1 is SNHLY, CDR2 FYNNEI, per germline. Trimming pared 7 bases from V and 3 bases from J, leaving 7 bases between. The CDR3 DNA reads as TGTGCCAGCAAATCCTACTACAATGAGCAGTTCTTC. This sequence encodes CASKSYYNEQFF. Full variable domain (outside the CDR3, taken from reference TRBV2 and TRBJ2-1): EPEVTQTPSHQVTQMGQEVILRCVPISNHLYFYWYRQILGQKVEFLVSFYNNEISEKSEIFDDQFSVERPDGSNFTLKIRSTKLEDSAMYFCASKSYYNEQFFGPGTRLTVL.

The CDR3 nucleotides are TGTGCCAGCAGCGGGGATGGGCAGGGGGGCATATATGAGCAGTTCTTC. It yields the protein CASSGDGQGGIYEQFF. The V and J genes are TRBV7-2 and TRBJ2-1, with a possible D match to TRBD1 (7 bases). The CDR3 extends over 16 amino acids. Germline V CDR1 and CDR2: SGHTA, FQGNSA. Trimming left V 5 bases short and J 8 bases short, with 22 bases between.

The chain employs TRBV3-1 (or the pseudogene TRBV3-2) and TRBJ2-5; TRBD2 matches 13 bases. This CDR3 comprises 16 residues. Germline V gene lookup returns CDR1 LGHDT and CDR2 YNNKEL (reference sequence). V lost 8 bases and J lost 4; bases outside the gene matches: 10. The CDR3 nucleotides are TGTGCCAGCTCTGGGACTAGCGGGGCCGGCAGAGAGACCCAGTACTTC. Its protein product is CASSGTSGAGRETQYF.

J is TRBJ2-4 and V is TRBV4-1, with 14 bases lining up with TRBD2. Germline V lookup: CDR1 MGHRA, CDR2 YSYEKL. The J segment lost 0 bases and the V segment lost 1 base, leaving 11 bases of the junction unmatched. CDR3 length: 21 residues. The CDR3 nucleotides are TGCGCCAGCAGCCAAGCCGGATGGGGACTAGCGGGGGAATTAGCCAAAAACATTCAGTACTTC. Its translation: CASSQAGWGLAGELAKNIQYF.

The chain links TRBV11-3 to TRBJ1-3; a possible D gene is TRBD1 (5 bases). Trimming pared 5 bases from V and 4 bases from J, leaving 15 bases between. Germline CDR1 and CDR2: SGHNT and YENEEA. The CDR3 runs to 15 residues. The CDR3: CASSRGGDNGNTIYF. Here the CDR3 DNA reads TGTGCCAGCAGCCGCGGGGGGGATAACGGAAACACCATATATTTT.

The CDR3 DNA sequence: TGTGCCAGCATAAGAACGAGGACAGGGGGCACCTATGGCTACACCTTC. As protein: CASIRTRTGGTYGYTF. The chain employs TRBV2 and TRBJ1-2; 11 bases fit TRBD1. CDR1 and CDR2 (germline): SNHLY, FYNNEI. V shed 7 bases and J 4 bases; nucleotides not matched to a gene: 11. This CDR3 has 16 amino acids.

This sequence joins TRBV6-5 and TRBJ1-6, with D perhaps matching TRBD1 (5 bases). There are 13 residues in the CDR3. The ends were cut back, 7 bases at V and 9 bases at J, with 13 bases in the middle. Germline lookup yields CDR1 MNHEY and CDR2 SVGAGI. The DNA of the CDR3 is TGTGCCAGCATCAAACCAGGGTTTTCACCCCTCCACTTT. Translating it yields CASIKPGFSPLHF.